This is a list of T cell receptor beta chains from one sample in a study of vaccination and CD4 T cells after COVID-19. One entry per CDR3 protein, called by TCRdb with MiXCR from the PCR reads. Found here are roughly 19,000 distinct CDR3 sequences, 50% to 65% of them singletons; the top ten hold around 6.6%. These receptors have no known antigen. The sequenced sample was CD4+ T cells from blood, cultured in vitro, obtained before SARS-CoV-2 vaccination. The origin of the receptors is a human donor who had recovered from COVID-19. Both conserved end residues are trimmed from each CDR3. Each record gives: V gene, CDR3 protein.

TRBV18,ASSAGQGSYNEQF
TRBV2,ASRQGTDSIYT
TRBV29-1,SAVFNSGNTIY
TRBV27,ASSFSQGTGSPLH
TRBV30,ACHRGINYGYT
TRBV7-8,ASSFGDTYSNQPQH
TRBV30,AWSAAGGETQY
TRBV5-4,ACSETGTVLVEQY
TRBV6-2/TRBV6-3,ASSAPGTAQETQY
TRBV2,ASIASGNQPQH
TRBV20-1,SAREGGASEAF
TRBV19,ASSILGSGGYSPLH
TRBV20-1,SASPQGYYEQY